Listed below are T cell receptor beta chains from one sample, sequenced in a study of metastatic and nonmetastatic thyroid tumors. TCRdb reanalyzed the PCR reads via MiXCR. The sample comprises roughly 23,000 clones, more than 14% of which are singletons, and more than 12% rests with the top ten. The sequenced sample consisted of tumor tissue. Receptors originate from a female donor with papillary thyroid cancer or a benign thyroid nodule (not recorded which). Some clones in this sample may be carry-over from other donors' samples. CDR3s include the opening cysteine and the closing phenylalanine or tryptophan. Expanded clones are given a class, and other clones once, few, many or no size at all.

abundance | j_gene | v_gene | CDR3aa
medium-sized | TRBJ2-7 | TRBV12-3/TRBV12-4 | CASSLTGQVGGEQYF
NA | TRBJ2-1 | TRBV20-1 | CSARVPSDRQGEQFF
many | TRBJ2-7 | TRBV5-1 | CASSLALAGSSYEQYF
NA | TRBJ2-7 | TRBV6-1 | CASSFGRAGEQYF
many | TRBJ2-3 | TRBV20-1 | CSARTSGGPRVDTQYF
many | TRBJ1-2 | TRBV24-1 | CATSDSTGTGVYGYTF
NA | TRBJ2-7 | TRBV9 | CASSVGASGSNEQYF
many | TRBJ2-3 | TRBV19 | CASVPTSGSTDTQYF
many | TRBJ2-1 | TRBV7-9 | CASSSDSTLREQFF
many | TRBJ2-3 | TRBV6-2/TRBV6-3 | CASSYSILETYSTDTQYF
many | TRBJ2-2 | TRBV18 | CASSPPRGVTGELFF
many | TRBJ2-5 | TRBV7-7 | CASSRDSEETQYF
many | TRBJ2-4 | TRBV6-2/TRBV6-3 | CASSYGGYWENIQYF
many | TRBJ1-5 | TRBV20-1 | CSAIPGEVGNQPQHF
many | TRBJ1-1 | TRBV11-2 | CASSLGVGLSFF
many | TRBJ2-1 | TRBV20-1 | CSGGRLGFYNEQFF
many | TRBJ2-1 | TRBV10-1 | CASSEDSYNEQFF
NA | TRBJ2-1 | TRBV24-1 | CATSDLGGDSRVITNEQFF
many | TRBJ2-7 | TRBV7-2 | CASSLGSGASYEQYF
many | TRBJ2-7 | TRBV7-9 | CASSWQGAAYEQYF
few | TRBJ2-6 | TRBV28 | CASSLRGSGANVLTF
many | TRBJ2-1 | TRBV7-2 | CASSLGVNEQFF
many | TRBJ2-3 | TRBV11-2 | CASSLGSTDTQYF
many | TRBJ2-7 | TRBV29-1 | CSAQRTGGEQYF
many | TRBJ1-1 | TRBV2 | CASRGLTDGNTEAFF
many | TRBJ2-1 | TRBV27 | CASSGGPTNNEQFF
many | TRBJ2-3 | TRBV9 | CASSVVGGMGPDTQYF
many | TRBJ2-3 | TRBV12-3/TRBV12-4 | CASRLGGTDTQYF
many | TRBJ2-1 | TRBV9 | CASSVSGDSYNEQFF
many | TRBJ1-2 | TRBV19 | CASSIFQRWYGYTF
NA | TRBJ2-5 | TRBV2 | CASRRRTLLGYTQYF
many | TRBJ1-4 | TRBV20-1 | CSAYLPDRGGKLFF
many | TRBJ2-1 | TRBV20-1 | CSARGGQGGKEEQFF
many | TRBJ2-3 | TRBV7-6 | CASSLGARVSSDTQYF
many | TRBJ2-1 | TRBV11-2 | CASSLSSSAGGSNVQFF
many | TRBJ1-2 | TRBV10-1 | CASKERLGDYGYTF
many | TRBJ1-2 | TRBV10-3 | CAISDVRGTGTNYGYTF
NA | TRBJ2-5 | TRBV12-3/TRBV12-4 | CASSLTRGETQYF
NA | TRBJ2-3 | TRBV11-1 | CSISEDRGRGLTDTQYF
NA | TRBJ2-2 | TRBV6-1 | CASSEQSDTGELFF
few | TRBJ2-7 | TRBV6-5 | CASSYRGSYEQYF